The sequence of this T cell receptor (beta chain) was determined in a study of T cell responses to AZD1222 COVID-19 vaccine. Using immunoSEQ multiplex PCR, the repertoire was profiled, and TCRdb retains in-frame clones only, with some absent. The table shows roughly 130,000 clones, with 90% to 95% occurring only once. With respect to this clone: Its specificity is unknown.

General observations from the study: No day 14 peak samples; only post-peak repertoires were characterized.

The germline CDR1 and CDR2 sequences are LNHDA and SQIVND (reference sequence). The CDR3 loop spans 15 amino acids. The V segment lost 5 bases and the J segment 8 bases; nucleotides outside the gene matches: 9. The rearrangement joins TRBV19 to TRBJ2-1; 10 positions agree with TRBD1. The sequence derives from an adult in good health. Sequences were derived from peripheral blood, sampled on day 0 of AZD1222 vaccination. The CDR3 loop is CASSQDRGNSDEQFF. CDR3 bases: TGTGCCAGTAGTCAGGACAGGGGGAATTCCGATGAGCAGTTCTTC.